The present T cell receptor (beta chain) was sequenced within a study of shared T cell receptors in the human thymus. Germline V gene data show CDR1 as LGHNT and CDR2 as FRNRAP. CDR3 length: 15 residues. J was trimmed by 3 bases and V by 5 bases; bases with no gene match: 6. This clone came up a few times. Produced via immunoSEQ multiplex PCR; TCRdb's table is partial and in-frame only. Among 500,000 to 750,000 clones, over 75% were seen once, and the ten largest hold around 0.0099%. In addition, the sample was reused for a study of human thymus T cells. That source reports: Donor material was obtained from healthy Finnish infants undergoing corrective surgery for congenital heart defects. Usage of V and J genes appeared biased in thymic and blood repertoires.

This sequence originates from a boy in the first two years of life with a congenital heart defect. Input material: thymocytes. This chain uses TRBV12-5 with TRBJ1-1; TRBD1 aligns across 10 bases. In nucleotides, the CDR3 is TGTGCTAGTGGTCCCGAGACAGGGGGCTACACTGAAGCTTTCTTT. Encoded protein: CASGPETGGYTEAFF.